The 3 T cell receptor beta chains below were found in one sample sequenced in a study of T cell responses to AZD1222 COVID-19 vaccine. The method was immunoSEQ multiplex PCR; TCRdb's version includes in-frame clones alone and lacks a portion of them. The top ten hold roughly 15% of the sample, which has about 56,000 clones, 70% to 90% seen once. Sequenced here: peripheral blood, sampled on day 0 of AZD1222 vaccination. Receptors originate from an adult in good health.

This chain joins TRBV2 and TRBJ2-5, with D unclear. Germline V gives CDR1 SNHLY, CDR2 FYNNEI. This CDR3 region has 14 residues. V shed 4 bases and J shed 5 bases, with 14 bases lying between them. CDR3 sequence reads: CASSGVGTEETQYF. CDR3 nucleotides: TGTGCCAGCAGTGGAGTAGGAACGGAGGAGACCCAGTACTTC.

This chain joins TRBV28 and TRBJ2-1; D remains ambiguous. Trimming pared 6 bases from V and 7 bases from J, leaving 10 bases between. Germline lookup yields CDR1 MDHEN and CDR2 SYDVKM. The CDR3 consists of 12 residues. The DNA for the CDR3 is TGTGCCAGCAGACCGCAGTGGAATGAGCAGTTCTTC. It yields the protein CASRPQWNEQFF.

This chain joins TRBV2 and TRBJ2-7; 8 nucleotides agree with TRBD1. CDR1 and CDR2 (germline): SNHLY, FYNNEI. Trimming cost V 6 bases and J 5 bases; bases outside gene matches: 12. The CDR3 has 15 residues. The DNA of the CDR3 is TGTGCCAGCAGGAAAGGACAGGGATGGTCCGACGAGCAGTACTTC. Translation gives CASRKGQGWSDEQYF. Looking up the rest from reference TRBV2 and TRBJ2-7 gives the full variable domain: EPEVTQTPSHQVTQMGQEVILRCVPISNHLYFYWYRQILGQKVEFLVSFYNNEISEKSEIFDDQFSVERPDGSNFTLKIRSTKLEDSAMYFCASRKGQGWSDEQYFGPGTRLTVT.